This T cell receptor beta chain is from a study of identical twins. This clonotype was seen a handful of times. The antigen remains unidentified. The V and J ends lost 0 bases and 0 bases, in that order; junction bases with no gene match: 6. Per the germline V gene, CDR1 is MNHEY and CDR2 is SVGAGI. This CDR3 has 19 residues. General observations from the study: Twin-shared out-of-frame alpha sequences showed excess low generation probability. Partial confounding of zero-insertion analyses by invariant MAIT and iNKT cells was possible. Twins' surplus sharing was weaker for beta out-of-frame sequences.

Template switching (which added a universal primer site) was used, and cDNA carried unique molecular identifiers. TCRdb re-called the 5' RACE reads through MiXCR, storing one row per CDR3 protein. The sample consists of more than 350,000 distinct CDR3 sequences, 9% of them appearing once. This sequence was found in a woman between 45 and 60 years old in good health. Sample: naive T cells sorted from blood. The gene calls are TRBV6-5 and TRBJ2-6; 9 bases are shared with TRBD2. The CDR3 DNA is TGTGCCAGCAGTTACTCCGGACTAGCGATGAGCTCTGGGGCCAACGTCCTGACTTTC. Amino acid sequence: CASSYSGLAMSSGANVLTF.